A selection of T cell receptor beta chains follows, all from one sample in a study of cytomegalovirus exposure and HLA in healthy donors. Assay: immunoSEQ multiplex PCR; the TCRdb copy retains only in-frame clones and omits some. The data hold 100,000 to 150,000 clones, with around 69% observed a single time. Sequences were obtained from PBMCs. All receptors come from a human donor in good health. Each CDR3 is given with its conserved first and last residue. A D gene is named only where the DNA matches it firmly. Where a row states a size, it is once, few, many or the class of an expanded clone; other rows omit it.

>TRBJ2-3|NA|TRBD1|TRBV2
TGTGCCAGCAGCACGAGACAGGGAAGCACAGATACGCAGTATTTT
CASSTRQGSTDTQYF
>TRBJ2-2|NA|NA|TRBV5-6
TGTGCCAGCAGCTTATATAGGACACTAAACACCGGGGAGCTGTTTTTT
CASSLYRTLNTGELFF
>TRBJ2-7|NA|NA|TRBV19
TGTGCCAGTAGTATCCTGCAGGCCCCCTACGAGCAGTACTTC
CASSILQAPYEQYF
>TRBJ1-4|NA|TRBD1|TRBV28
TGTGCCAGCAGCCCTTTAATGTCCAGGACAGGACGGGAAAATGAAAAACTGTTTTTT
CASSPLMSRTGRENEKLFF
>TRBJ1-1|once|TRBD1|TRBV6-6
TGTGCCAGCAGACAGGGGGGGACTGAAGCTTTCTTT
CASRQGGTEAFF
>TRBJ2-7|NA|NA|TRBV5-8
TGTGCCAGCAGCTCTCACCACATCTACGAGCAGTACTTC
CASSSHHIYEQYF
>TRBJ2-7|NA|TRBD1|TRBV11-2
TGTGCCAGCAGCTGGGACAGTCCCTACGAGCAGTACTTC
CASSWDSPYEQYF
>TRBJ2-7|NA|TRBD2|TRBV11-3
TGTGCCAGCAGCCGAGGACTAGTAAGTGGTTACGAGCAGTACTTC
CASSRGLVSGYEQYF
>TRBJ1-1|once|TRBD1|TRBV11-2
TGTGCCAGCAGCTGGGACAGGGTTGAAGCTTTCTTT
CASSWDRVEAFF
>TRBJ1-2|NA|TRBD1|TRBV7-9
TGTGCCAGCAGCTTAGGGGACAGGGAATTTCATGGCTACACCTTC
CASSLGDREFHGYTF
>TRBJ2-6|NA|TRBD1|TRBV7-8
TGTGCCAGCAGCAGCAGGGCAGGGGGCTCTGGGGCCAACGTCCTGACTTTC
CASSSRAGGSGANVLTF
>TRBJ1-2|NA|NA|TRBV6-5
TGTGCCAGCAGTCCTACAGGAAACTATGGCTACACCTTC
CASSPTGNYGYTF
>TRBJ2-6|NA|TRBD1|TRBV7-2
TGTGCCAGCAGCTCTATGGGACAGCTCTCTGGGGCCAACGTCCTGACTTTC
CASSSMGQLSGANVLTF
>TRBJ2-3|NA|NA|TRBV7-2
TGTGCCAGCAGCTTAGATGGCCGGTCAGCGGATACGCAGTATTTT
CASSLDGRSADTQYF
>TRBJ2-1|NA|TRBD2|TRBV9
TGTGCCAGCAGCGCCGGGACTAGCGTTTACAATGAGCAGTTCTTC
CASSAGTSVYNEQFF
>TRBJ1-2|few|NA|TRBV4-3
TGCGCCAGCAGCCAAGTTGAGACGGGAGGCTACACCTTC
CASSQVETGGYTF
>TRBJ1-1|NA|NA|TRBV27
TGTGCCAGCAGTGGACAGCACGCTGAAGCTTTCTTT
CASSGQHAEAFF
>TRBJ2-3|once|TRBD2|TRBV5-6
TGTGCCAGCAGCTCACTAGCGGGGGGGGCCCTATGGCAGTATTTT
CASSSLAGGALWQYF
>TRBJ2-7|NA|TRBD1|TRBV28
TGTGCCGCAGTCCCATTCAACCGGGACAGCTCCTACGAGCAGTACTTC
CAAVPFNRDSSYEQYF
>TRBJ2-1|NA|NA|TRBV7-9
TGTGCCAGCAGCTTAGTAGGGGATAGCTCCTACAATGAGCAGTTCTTC
CASSLVGDSSYNEQFF
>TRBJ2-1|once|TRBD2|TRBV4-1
TGCGCCAGCAGCCAAGGGGGGGCTAGCGGGAGGAATGAGCAGTTCTTC
CASSQGGASGRNEQFF
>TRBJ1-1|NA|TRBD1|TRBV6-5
TGTGCCAGCAGTTTTAGACAGGGGGCGAGTTCAGCTTTCTTT
CASSFRQGASSAFF
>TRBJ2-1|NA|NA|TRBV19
TGTGCCAGTAGTCGCGGGGAAAGCTCCTACAATGAGCAGTTCTTC
CASSRGESSYNEQFF
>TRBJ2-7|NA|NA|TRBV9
TGTGCCAGCAGCGTAAGCCCAGGGGAGAATAACGAGCAGTACTTC
CASSVSPGENNEQYF
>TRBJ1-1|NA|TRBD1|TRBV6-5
TGTGCCAGCAGACAGGGGGTCGCTGAAGCTTTCTTT
CASRQGVAEAFF
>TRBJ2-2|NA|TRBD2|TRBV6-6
TGTGCCAGCAGGGGCGGGGGGGTCTGGGCCGGGGAGCTGTTTTTT
CASRGGGVWAGELFF
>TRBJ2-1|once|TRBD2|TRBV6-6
TGTGCCAGCAGACCCGGGACTAGCGGGGGGGTCGAGCAGTTCTTC
CASRPGTSGGVEQFF
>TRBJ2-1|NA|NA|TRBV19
TGTGCCAGTAGTACCCCCTCCGCGGGCCTCTCCTACAATGAGCAGTTCTTC
CASSTPSAGLSYNEQFF
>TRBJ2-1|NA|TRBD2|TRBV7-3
TGTGCCAGCAGCTTATGGGCTAGCGGGGGGCCTTACAATGAGCAGTTCTTC
CASSLWASGGPYNEQFF
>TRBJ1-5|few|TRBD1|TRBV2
TGTGCCAGCAGTGAGGACAGGGTGGGTCAGCCCCAGCATTTT
CASSEDRVGQPQHF
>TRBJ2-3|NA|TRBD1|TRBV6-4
TGTGCCAGCAGTAGGACAGGGAATGAAGATACGCAGTATTTT
CASSRTGNEDTQYF
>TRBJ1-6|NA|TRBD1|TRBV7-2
TGTGCCAGCAGCTTAGCACAGGGGGGCTCTGGTTCACCCCTCCACTTT
CASSLAQGGSGSPLHF
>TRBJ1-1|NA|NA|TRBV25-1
TGTGCCAGCAAAGGTCGGACAATGAACACTGAAGCTTTCTTT
CASKGRTMNTEAFF
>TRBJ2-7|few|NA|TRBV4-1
TGCGCCAGCAGCCCCCCCGGTGGGAGGCCCTACGAGCAGTACTTC
CASSPPGGRPYEQYF
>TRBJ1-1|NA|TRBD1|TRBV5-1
TGCGCCAGCAGCTTGGTGGGGCCCGGGACAGGGGGACCTGAAGCTTTCTTT
CASSLVGPGTGGPEAFF
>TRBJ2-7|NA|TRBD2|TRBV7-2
TGTGCCAGCAGCTTCGAGGTAGCGGGAGCCGTTACCTACGAGCAGTACTTC
CASSFEVAGAVTYEQYF
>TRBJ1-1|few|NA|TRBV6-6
TGTGCCAGCAGGCGCGGTAGAACCCACACTGAAGCTTTCTTT
CASRRGRTHTEAFF
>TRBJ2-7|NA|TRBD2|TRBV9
TGTGCCAGCAGTGGCGGGCGGGAGGGTTCCTACGAGCAGTACTTC
CASSGGREGSYEQYF
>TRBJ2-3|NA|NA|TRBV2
TGTGCCAGCCCGGGCACAGATACGCAGTATTTT
CASPGTDTQYF
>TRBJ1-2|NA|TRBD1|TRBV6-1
TGTGCCAGCAGGCCGGGACAGACTAGCTACACCTTC
CASRPGQTSYTF
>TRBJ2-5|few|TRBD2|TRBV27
TGTGCCAGCGATCCTTACCCGGGACTAGCGCAGCTCCAAGAGACCCAGTACTTC
CASDPYPGLAQLQETQYF